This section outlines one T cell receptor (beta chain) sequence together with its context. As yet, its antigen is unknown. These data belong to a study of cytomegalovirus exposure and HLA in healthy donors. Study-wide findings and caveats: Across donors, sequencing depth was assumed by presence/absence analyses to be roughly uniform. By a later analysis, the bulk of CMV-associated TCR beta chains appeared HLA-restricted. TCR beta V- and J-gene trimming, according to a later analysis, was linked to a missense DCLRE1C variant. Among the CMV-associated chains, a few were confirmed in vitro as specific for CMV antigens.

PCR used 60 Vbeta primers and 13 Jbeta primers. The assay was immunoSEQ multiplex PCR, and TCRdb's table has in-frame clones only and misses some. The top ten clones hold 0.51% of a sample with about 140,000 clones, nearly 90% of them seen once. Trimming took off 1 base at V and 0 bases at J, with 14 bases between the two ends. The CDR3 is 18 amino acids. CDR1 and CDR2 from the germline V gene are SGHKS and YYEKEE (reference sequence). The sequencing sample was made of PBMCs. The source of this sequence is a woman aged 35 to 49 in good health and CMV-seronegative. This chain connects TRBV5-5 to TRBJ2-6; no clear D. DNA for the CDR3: TGTGCCAGCAGCTTGTATGGGCAGCCCATCTCTGGGGCCAACGTCCTGACTTTC. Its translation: CASSLYGQPISGANVLTF.